These 5 T cell receptor beta chains share one sample of origin, sequenced in a study of spatial heterogeneity in lung cancer. No antigen is known for these receptors. Study results and caveats: Tumor mutation counts were tracked by expanded intratumoral alpha and beta TCR counts.

Using its own MiXCR run on the 5' RACE reads, TCRdb lists one record per CDR3 protein. Here the sample spans approximately 20,000 distinct CDR3 sequences, approximately 2.8% being singletons. Noted time point: sample taken at primary tumor resection. The sample consisted of lung tumor tissue, taken at surgery. The receptors were sampled from a male donor with early-stage non-small cell lung cancer.

This clonotype was seen ten or more times. This sequence joins TRBV4-1 and TRBJ2-7, with 10 nucleotides matching TRBD2. The CDR3 covers 15 residues. J lost 2 bases, V lost 5 bases, and 6 bases had no gene match. Germline CDR1 reads MGHRA; CDR2 reads YSYEKL. This CDR3 is CASSLTSGNAYEQYF. Here the CDR3 DNA reads TGCGCCAGCAGCTTAACTAGCGGGAATGCCTACGAGCAGTACTTC.

Ten or more counts support this clonotype. V usage is TRBV12-3 or TRBV12-4 and J usage is TRBJ2-3, with a weak D call TRBD1 (5 bases). V was pared by 5 bases and J by 5 bases, with 14 bases between. The length of the CDR3 is 14 residues. The CDR3 DNA reads TGTGCCAGCAGTCCACCCGGACACCTAGATACGCAGTATTTT. This sequence encodes CASSPPGHLDTQYF.

This clonotype was observed many times. This sequence joins TRBV11-1 and TRBJ2-1; D is perhaps TRBD2 (7 bases). V lost 1 base to trimming and J lost 3 bases, with 16 bases between them. CDR3 length: 17 residues. The germline gives CDR1 SGHAT, CDR2 FQDESV (reference sequence). The CDR3 DNA reads TGTGCCAGCAGCTTAGGGGGGGCGGGAGCCCTCTACAATGAGCAGTTCTTC. Translation: CASSLGGAGALYNEQFF.

There are many counts of this clonotype. V gene TRBV28 combines with J gene TRBJ1-1; the D gene is possibly TRBD1 (5 bases). Germline V lookup: CDR1 MDHEN, CDR2 SYDVKM. V lost 5 bases and J 1 base, leaving 14 bases between the germline ends. CDR3 size: 15 residues. CDR3 protein: CASSTPSGANTEAFF. The CDR3 DNA reads TGTGCCAGCAGTACGCCGTCTGGGGCGAACACTGAAGCTTTCTTT.

This clonotype was picked up many times. V gene TRBV7-2 combines with J gene TRBJ2-5, with D hard to call. V was shortened by 2 bases and J by 3 bases, with 10 bases between the two germline ends. This CDR3 region has 14 residues. Germline CDR1 and CDR2: SGHTA and FQGNSA. The CDR3 coding sequence is TGTGCCAGCAGCTTATTACCCCGGGAAGAGACCCAGTACTTC. Translated, it gives CASSLLPREETQYF.